Described below is a single TCR beta chain sequence and its context. The specificity of this receptor is unknown. Nothing much larger sits one base from this clone, and base qualities are not available. The data were taken from a study of blood T cell repertoires in COVID-19 (dated by TCRdb to 2020 to 2022). With regard to the full study: Collaborator samples came from the United States, Italy and Spain and covered acute and convalescent phases of COVID-19. The material from the prospective study consisted of cDNA or gDNA derived from T cells, B-cell-depleted T cells, or PBMCs. Subjects who had been exposed to COVID-19, were actively infected with it, or had recovered from it provided the deeply sampled blood TCRbeta repertoires that made up the dataset. The repertoires were released in a freely available public database meant as a resource for research on the immune response to SARS-CoV-2. The samples were drawn from two sources: the first 160 participants of the ongoing ImmuneRACE study, and 1,000 to 1,500 subjects contributed by 6 global collaborators. A de-identified subject ID, COVID-19 status, age in years and sex were almost always included in the sample metadata. Where available, HLA class I and class II types were obtained from metadata supplied by the sample provider rather than from assay-based typing. Overall results and qualifications from the work: How much clinical and demographic metadata was included differed by source and by participant, and the metadata was provided uncurated.

The immunoSEQ Assay, a bias-controlled multiplex PCR, was used to amplify TCRbeta CDR3 regions from genomic DNA. Per the original workflow: The number of nucleated cells in each sample was estimated from the amplification of reference gene primers within the assay. Sequence reads were collapsed and filtered to measure the absolute abundance of every unique TCRbeta CDR3 rearrangement. For each sample, productive Simpson clonality was calculated as the square root of Simpson's diversity index over productive rearrangements. Sourced from immuneACCESS, this table was stored by TCRdb with only in-frame sequences that have V and J called. A share of the clones is absent; for the studies checked, an unresolved V gene accounts for under half, and the remainder has no known explanation. That table supplies the V and J calls and clone size; D and trimming were determined from the DNA. The sample profile shows about 29,000 clones; roughly nine tenths of them were found once. Approximately 16% of the sample goes to the ten largest clones.

Whole blood was collected in K2EDTA tubes by collaborating institutions according to the institutions' own protocols. Collaborator samples were shipped for TCRbeta analysis as frozen whole blood, isolated PBMCs, or DNA extracted from either sample type. The sequenced material came from peripheral blood. This receptor was obtained from a man older than 75 with acute or convalescent COVID-19.

Read as DNA, the sequence is TGTGCCAGCAGCCAAATAATAGCGAGAGAGACCCAGTACTTC. Translation gives CASSQIIARETQYF. This sequence uses TRBV14 and TRBJ2-5, with a tentative D gene TRBD2 over 5 matching bases. V was cut back by 2 bases and J by 4 bases, leaving a gap of 11 bases between them. From a lookup of the germline V gene, CDR1 and CDR2 are SGHDN and FVKESK. From cysteine to phenylalanine, the CDR3 is 14 amino acids long. Left in the record is the CDR3 DNA by itself, 42 bases read in frame from the first base.